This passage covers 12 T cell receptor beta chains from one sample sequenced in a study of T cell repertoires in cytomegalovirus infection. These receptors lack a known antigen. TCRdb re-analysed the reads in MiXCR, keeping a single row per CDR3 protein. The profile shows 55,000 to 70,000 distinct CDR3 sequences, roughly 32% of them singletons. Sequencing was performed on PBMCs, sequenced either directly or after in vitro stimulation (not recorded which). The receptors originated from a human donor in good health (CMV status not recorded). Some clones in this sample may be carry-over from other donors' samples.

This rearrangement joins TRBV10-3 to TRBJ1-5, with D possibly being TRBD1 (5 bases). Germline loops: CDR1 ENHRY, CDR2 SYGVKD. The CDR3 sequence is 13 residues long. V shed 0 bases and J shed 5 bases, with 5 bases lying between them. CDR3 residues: CAISESGDQPQHF. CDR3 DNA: TGTGCCATCAGTGAGTCGGGGGATCAGCCCCAGCATTTT.

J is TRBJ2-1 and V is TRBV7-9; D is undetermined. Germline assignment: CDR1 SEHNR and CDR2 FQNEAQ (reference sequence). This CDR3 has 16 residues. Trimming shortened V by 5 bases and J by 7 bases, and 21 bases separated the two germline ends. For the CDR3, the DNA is TGTGCCAGCAGCCCGCGGTGGGCAGTGGGTGTGAATGAGCAGTTCTTC. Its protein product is CASSPRWAVGVNEQFF.

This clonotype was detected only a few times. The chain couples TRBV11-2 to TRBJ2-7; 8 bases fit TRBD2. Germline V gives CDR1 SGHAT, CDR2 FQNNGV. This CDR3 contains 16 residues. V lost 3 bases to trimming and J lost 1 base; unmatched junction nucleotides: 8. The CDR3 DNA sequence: TGTGCCAGCAGCTTCCGACTAGCGCGCGGTTCCTACGAGCAGTACTTC. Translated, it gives CASSFRLARGSYEQYF.

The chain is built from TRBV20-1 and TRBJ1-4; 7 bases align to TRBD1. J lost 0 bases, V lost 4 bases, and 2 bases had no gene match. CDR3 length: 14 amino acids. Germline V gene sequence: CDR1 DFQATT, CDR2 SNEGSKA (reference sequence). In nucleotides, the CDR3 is TGCAGTGCTACTGACAGGGCAACTAATGAAAAACTGTTTTTT. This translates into CSATDRATNEKLFF.

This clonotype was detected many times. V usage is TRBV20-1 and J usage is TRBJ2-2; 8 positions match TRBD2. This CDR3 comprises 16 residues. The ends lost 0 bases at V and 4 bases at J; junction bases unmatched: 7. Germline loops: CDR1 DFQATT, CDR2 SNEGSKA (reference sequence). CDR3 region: CSARDPGLGGTGELFF. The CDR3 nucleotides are TGCAGTGCTAGAGATCCGGGACTAGGGGGCACCGGGGAGCTGTTTTTT.

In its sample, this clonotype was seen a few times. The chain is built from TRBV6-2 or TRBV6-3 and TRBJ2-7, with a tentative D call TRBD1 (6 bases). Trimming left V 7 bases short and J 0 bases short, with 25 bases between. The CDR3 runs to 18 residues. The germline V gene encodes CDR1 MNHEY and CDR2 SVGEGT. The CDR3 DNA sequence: TGTGCCAGCAACACAGGGACCTCGTTTCGGGTAGTCTCCTACGAGCAGTACTTC. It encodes CASNTGTSFRVVSYEQYF.

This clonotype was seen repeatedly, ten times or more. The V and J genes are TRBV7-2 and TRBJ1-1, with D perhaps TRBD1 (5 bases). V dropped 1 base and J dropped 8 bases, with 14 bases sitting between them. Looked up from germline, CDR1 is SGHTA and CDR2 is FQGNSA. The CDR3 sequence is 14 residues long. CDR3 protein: CASSLEQGAWEAFF. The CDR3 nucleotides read TGTGCCAGCAGCTTAGAGCAGGGCGCATGGGAAGCTTTCTTT. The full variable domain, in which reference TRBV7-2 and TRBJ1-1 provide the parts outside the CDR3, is GAGVSQSPSNKVTEKGKDVELRCDPISGHTALYWYRQSLGQGLEFLIYFQGNSAPDKSGLPSDRFSAERTGGSVSTLTIQRTQQEDSAVYLCASSLEQGAWEAFFGQGTRLTVV.

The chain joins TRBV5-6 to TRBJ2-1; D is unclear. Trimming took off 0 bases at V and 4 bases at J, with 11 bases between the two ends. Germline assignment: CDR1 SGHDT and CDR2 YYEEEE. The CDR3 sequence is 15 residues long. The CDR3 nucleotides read TGTGCCAGCAGCTTGGATCCTGGTCCTTACAATGAGCAGTTCTTC. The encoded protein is CASSLDPGPYNEQFF.

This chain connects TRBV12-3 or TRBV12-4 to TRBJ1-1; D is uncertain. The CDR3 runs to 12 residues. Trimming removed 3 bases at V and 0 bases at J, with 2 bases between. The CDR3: CASSLLNTEAFF. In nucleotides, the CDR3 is TGTGCCAGCAGTTTGTTGAACACTGAAGCTTTCTTT.

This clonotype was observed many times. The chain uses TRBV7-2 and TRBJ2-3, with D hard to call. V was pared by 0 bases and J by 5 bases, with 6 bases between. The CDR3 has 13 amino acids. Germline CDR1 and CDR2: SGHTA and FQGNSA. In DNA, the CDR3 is TGTGCCAGCAGCTTAGCCCACCGAGATACGCAGTATTTT. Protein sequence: CASSLAHRDTQYF.

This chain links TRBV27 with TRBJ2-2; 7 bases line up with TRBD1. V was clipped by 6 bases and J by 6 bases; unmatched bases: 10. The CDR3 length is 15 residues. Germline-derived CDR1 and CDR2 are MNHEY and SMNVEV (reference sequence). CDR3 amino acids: CASSRGQEVPGELFF. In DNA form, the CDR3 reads TGTGCCAGCAGCCGAGGACAGGAGGTTCCCGGGGAGCTGTTTTTT.

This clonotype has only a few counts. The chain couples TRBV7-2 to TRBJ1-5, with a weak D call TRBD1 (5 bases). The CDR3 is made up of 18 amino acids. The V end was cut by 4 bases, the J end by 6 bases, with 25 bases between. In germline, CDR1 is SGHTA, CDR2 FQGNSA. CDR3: CASSYRLTPVGEVQPQHF. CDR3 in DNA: TGTGCCAGCAGCTACCGACTCACACCTGTGGGGGAGGTTCAGCCCCAGCATTTT.